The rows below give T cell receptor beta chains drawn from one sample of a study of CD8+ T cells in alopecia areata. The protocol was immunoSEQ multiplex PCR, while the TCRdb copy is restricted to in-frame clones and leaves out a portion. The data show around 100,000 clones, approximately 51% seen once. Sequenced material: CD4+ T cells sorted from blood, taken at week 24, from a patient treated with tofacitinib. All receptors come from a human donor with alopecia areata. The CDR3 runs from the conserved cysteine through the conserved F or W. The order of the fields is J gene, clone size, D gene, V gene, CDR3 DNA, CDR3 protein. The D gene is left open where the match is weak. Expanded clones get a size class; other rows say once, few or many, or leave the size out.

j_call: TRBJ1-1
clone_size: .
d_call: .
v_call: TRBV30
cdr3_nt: TGTGCCTGGAGTCCAGGCATTGAAGCTTTCTTT
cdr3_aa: CAWSPGIEAFF

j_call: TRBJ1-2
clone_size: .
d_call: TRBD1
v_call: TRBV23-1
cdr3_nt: TGCACGAGGGACAGCCCCTTTTCATTGCATGGCTACACCTTC
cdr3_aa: CTRDSPFSLHGYTF

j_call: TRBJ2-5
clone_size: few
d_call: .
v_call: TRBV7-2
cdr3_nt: TGTGCCAGCAGCCCCCTTCTTAGGGAGACCCAGTACTTC
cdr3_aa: CASSPLLRETQYF

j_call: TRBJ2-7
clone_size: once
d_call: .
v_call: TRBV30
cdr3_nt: TGTGCCTGGAGTCGTAAGGTGAGCTCCTACGAGCAGTACTTC
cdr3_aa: CAWSRKVSSYEQYF

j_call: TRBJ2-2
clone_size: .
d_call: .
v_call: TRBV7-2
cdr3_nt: TGTGCCGGACGCAACACCGGGGAGCTGTTTTTT
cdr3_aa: CAGRNTGELFF

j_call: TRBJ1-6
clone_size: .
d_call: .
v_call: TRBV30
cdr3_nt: TGTGCCTGGAGTGTAGAGGAACGCAATTCACCCCTCCACTTT
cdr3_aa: CAWSVEERNSPLHF

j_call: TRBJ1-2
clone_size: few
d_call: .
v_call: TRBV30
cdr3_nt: TGTGCCTGGAGCACCTCTTTTTACTATGGCTACACCTTC
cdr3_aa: CAWSTSFYYGYTF

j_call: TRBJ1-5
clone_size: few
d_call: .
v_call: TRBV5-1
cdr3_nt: TGCGCCAGCAGCAGTGGGGGAATTGGTCAGCCCCAGCATTTT
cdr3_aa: CASSSGGIGQPQHF

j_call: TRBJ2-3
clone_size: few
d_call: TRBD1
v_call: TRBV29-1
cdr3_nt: TGCAGCGTGGGGGACGACAGGGGAGTAACAGATACGCAGTATTTT
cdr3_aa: CSVGDDRGVTDTQYF

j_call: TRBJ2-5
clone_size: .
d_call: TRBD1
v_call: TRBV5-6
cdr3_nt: TGTGCCAGCAGCTTGCTGGGACAGGGTTTCGAGACCCAGTACTTC
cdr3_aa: CASSLLGQGFETQYF

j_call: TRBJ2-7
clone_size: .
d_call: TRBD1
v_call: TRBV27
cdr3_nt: TGTGCCAGCAGTTTATGGACAGGCTACGAGCAGTACTTC
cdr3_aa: CASSLWTGYEQYF

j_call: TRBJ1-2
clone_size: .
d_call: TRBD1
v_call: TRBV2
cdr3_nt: TGTGCCAGCAGTGTGGCAGGGGGCGATGGCTACACCTTC
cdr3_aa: CASSVAGGDGYTF

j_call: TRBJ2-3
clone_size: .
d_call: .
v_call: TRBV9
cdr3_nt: TGTGCCAGCAGCGTACGGTTCGAGCCAGATACGCAGTATTTT
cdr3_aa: CASSVRFEPDTQYF

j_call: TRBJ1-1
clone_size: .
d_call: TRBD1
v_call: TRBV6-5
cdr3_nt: TGTGCCAGCAGTTACTCGGGGACAGGAAACACTGAAGCTTTCTTT
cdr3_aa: CASSYSGTGNTEAFF

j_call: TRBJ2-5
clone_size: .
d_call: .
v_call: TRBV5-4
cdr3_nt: TGTGCCAGCCCCGCGGGGCTGAAAGAGACCCAGTACTTC
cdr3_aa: CASPAGLKETQYF

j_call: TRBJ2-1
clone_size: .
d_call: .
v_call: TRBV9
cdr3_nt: TGTGCCAGCAGCGGATACAATGAGCAGTTCTTC
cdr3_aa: CASSGYNEQFF

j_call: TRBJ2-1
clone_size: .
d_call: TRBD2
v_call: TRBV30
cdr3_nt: TGTGCCTGGAGTGCGTCTAGCGGGGGGCTTCGGAGCTCCTACAATGAGCAGTTCTTC
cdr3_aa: CAWSASSGGLRSSYNEQFF

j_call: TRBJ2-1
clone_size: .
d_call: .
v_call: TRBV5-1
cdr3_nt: TGCGCCAGCCAGAGGGCAGGGAGCCAAAATGAGCAGTTCTTC
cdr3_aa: CASQRAGSQNEQFF

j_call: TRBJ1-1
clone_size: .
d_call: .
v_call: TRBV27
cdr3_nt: TGTGCCAGCAGTCCCTCGAGTTCCCCGAACACTGAAGCTTTCTTT
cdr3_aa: CASSPSSSPNTEAFF

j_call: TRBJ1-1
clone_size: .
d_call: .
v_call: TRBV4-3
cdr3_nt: TGCGCCAGCAGCCAAGGCGGCGGGGTCTCATTAAGAGCTTTCTTT
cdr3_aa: CASSQGGGVSLRAFF

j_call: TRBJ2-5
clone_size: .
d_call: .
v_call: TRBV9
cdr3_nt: TGTGCCAGCAGCGTAGGGGCCTCTCAAGAGACCCAGTACTTC
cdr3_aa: CASSVGASQETQYF

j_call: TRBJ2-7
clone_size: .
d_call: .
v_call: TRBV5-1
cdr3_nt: TGCGCCAGCAGCTGGGGTTTAACCTACGAGCAGTACTTC
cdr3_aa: CASSWGLTYEQYF

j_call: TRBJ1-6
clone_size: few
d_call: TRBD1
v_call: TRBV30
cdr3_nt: TGTGCCTGGAGTGTTATCTGGGACAGGGGTCATTCACCCCTCCACTTT
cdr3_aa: CAWSVIWDRGHSPLHF

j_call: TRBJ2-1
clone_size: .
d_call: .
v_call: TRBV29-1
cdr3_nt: TGCAGCCTAGGCTCCTACAATGAGCAGTTCTTC
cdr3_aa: CSLGSYNEQFF

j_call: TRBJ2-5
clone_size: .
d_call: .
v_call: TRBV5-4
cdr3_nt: TGTGCCAGCAGCTCCCAGGAAGAGACCCAGTACTTC
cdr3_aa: CASSSQEETQYF

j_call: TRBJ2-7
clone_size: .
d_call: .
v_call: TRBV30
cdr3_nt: TGTGCCTCACTAGGGCAGTACTCCTACGAGCAGTACTTC
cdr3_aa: CASLGQYSYEQYF

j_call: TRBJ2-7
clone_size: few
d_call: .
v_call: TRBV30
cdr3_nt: TGTGCCTGGAGCGGGCAGGGGCGCACCTACGAGCAGTACTTC
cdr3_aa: CAWSGQGRTYEQYF

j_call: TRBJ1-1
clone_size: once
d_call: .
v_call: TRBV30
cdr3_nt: TGTGCCTGGACACCTCTCACTGAAGCTTTCTTT
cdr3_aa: CAWTPLTEAFF

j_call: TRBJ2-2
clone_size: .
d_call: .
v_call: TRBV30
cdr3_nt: TGTGCCCGAGCCCGACAGAGTAACACCGGGGAGCTGTTTTTT
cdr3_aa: CARARQSNTGELFF

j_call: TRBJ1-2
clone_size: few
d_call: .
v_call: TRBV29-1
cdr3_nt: TGCAGCGTTGGAGTTTCGGGCTATGGCTACACCTTC
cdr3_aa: CSVGVSGYGYTF

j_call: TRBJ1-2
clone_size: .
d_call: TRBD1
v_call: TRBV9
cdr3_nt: TGTGCCAGCAGCGTACATGGACAGGGGGCAGAGGGCTACACCTTC
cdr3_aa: CASSVHGQGAEGYTF

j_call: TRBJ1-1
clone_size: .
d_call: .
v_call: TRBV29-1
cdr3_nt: TGCAGCGGTAGGACAGCCGGCACTGAAGCTTTCTTT
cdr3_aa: CSGRTAGTEAFF

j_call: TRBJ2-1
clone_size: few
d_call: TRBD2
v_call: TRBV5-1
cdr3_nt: TGCGCCAGCAGCGCCGGGACTAGATCCAATGAGCAGTTCTTC
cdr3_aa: CASSAGTRSNEQFF

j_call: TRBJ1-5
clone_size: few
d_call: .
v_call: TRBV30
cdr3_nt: TGTGCCTGGAGTGTATCCCAAAATCAGCCCCAGCATTTT
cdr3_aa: CAWSVSQNQPQHF

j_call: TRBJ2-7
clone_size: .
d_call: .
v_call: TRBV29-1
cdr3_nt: TGCAGCGCCAAGGGGAGTAGGGAGCAGTACTTC
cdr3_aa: CSAKGSREQYF

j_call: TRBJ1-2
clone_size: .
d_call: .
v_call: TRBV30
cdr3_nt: TGTGCCTGGAGTCGGACCGAGGGCTATGGCTACACCTTC
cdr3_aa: CAWSRTEGYGYTF

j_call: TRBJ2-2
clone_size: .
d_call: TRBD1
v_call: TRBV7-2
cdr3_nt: TGTGCCAGCAGAGAGCGGTGGGGGACAGTGGGGACCGGGGAGCTGTTTTTT
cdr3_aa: CASRERWGTVGTGELFF

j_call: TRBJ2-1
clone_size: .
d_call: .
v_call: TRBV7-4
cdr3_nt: TGTGCCCGCTCTGAGGGGGGACCTAGCTCCTACAATGAGCAGTTCTTC
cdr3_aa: CARSEGGPSSYNEQFF

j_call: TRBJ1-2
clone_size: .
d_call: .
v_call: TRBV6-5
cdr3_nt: TGTGCCAGCAGCCAGGGGAATGGCTACACCTTC
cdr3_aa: CASSQGNGYTF

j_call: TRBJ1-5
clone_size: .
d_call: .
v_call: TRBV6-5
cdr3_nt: TGTGCCAGCACCTGGACAGACAATCAGCCCCAGCATTTT
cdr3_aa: CASTWTDNQPQHF